The subject of this entry is one TCR beta chain. Its antigen is not known. Reverse transcribed after extraction, RNA yielded cDNA as the sequencing template. The method was immunoSEQ multiplex PCR; TCRdb's version includes in-frame clones alone and lacks a portion of them. The sample carries about 160,000 clones, approximately 62% recorded once. Germline lookup yields CDR1 SGHTA and CDR2 FQGTGA. The CDR3 is 13 amino acids. The V and J ends lost 3 bases and 2 bases respectively, with 6 bases between them. Stated treatment: oral pan-JAK inhibitor, 5-10 mg twice daily. The data originate from a study of CD8+ T cells in alopecia areata. In the study overall: Each of the treated patients was given oral tofacitinib, 5 to 10 mg twice daily, for moderate-to-severe alopecia areata. Patients took tofacitinib for 6 to 18 months, followed by 6 drug-free months. Study results and caveats: Scalp clonality and expanded CD8+ clones among the top 100 were significantly decreased by tofacitinib. Patients displayed less clarity in TCR sharing than mice, a finding possibly related to HLA.

The sequences come from CD4+ T cells sorted from blood, collected at week 24, from a patient treated with tofacitinib. The rearrangement links TRBV7-3 to TRBJ2-3, with D uncertain. The TCR was taken from a human donor with alopecia areata. The CDR3 protein is CASSLGATDTQYF. CDR3 DNA sequence: TGTGCCAGCAGCTTGGGTGCCACAGATACGCAGTATTTT.